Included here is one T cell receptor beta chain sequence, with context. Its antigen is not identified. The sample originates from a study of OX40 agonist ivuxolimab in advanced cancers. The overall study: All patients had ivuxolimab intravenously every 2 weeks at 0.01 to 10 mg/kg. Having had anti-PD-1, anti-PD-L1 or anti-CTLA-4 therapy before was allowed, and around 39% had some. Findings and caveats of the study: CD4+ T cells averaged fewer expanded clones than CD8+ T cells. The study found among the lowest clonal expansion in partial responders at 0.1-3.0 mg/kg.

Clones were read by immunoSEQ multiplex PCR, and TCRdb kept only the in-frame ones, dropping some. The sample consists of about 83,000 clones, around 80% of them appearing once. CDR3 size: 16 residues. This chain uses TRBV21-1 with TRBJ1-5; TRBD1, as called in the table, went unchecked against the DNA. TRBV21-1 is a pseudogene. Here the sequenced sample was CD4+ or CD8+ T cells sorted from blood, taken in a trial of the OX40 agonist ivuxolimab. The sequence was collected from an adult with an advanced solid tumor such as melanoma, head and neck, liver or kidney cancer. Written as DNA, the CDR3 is TGTGCCAGCATTCCCTGGACAGACTATAGCAATCAGCCCCAGCATTTT. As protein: CASIPWTDYSNQPQHF.